This is a list of T cell receptor beta chains from one sample in a study of blood T cells in healthy people across ages. One entry per CDR3 protein results from TCRdb running MiXCR on the 5' RACE reads. The sample includes roughly 720,000 distinct CDR3 sequences, about 55% of them seen just once. Sequencing was done on a sample of blood. These receptors all come from an elderly man in good health. Each CDR3 is given with its conserved first and last residue. The D gene is left open where the match is weak. Clone size is shown for a subset of rows, as once, few, many or a class of expanded clone.

v_gene: TRBV13; j_gene: TRBJ2-1; abundance: few; d_gene: .; CDR3aa: CASSRGPADEQFF; CDR3nt: TGTGCCAGCAGCCGCGGCCCCGCGGATGAGCAGTTCTTC
v_gene: TRBV6-5; j_gene: TRBJ2-5; abundance: .; d_gene: .; CDR3aa: CASSPNRVREQYF; CDR3nt: TGTGCCAGCAGCCCCAACAGGGTACGGGAGCAGTACTTC
v_gene: TRBV20-1; j_gene: TRBJ2-5; abundance: .; d_gene: .; CDR3aa: CSASPAALAQETQYF; CDR3nt: TGCAGTGCTAGTCCAGCGGCCTTGGCCCAAGAGACCCAGTACTTC
v_gene: TRBV2; j_gene: TRBJ2-5; abundance: .; d_gene: .; CDR3aa: CASSDGQGETQYF; CDR3nt: TGTGCCAGCAGTGATGGGCAGGGAGAGACCCAGTACTTC
v_gene: TRBV6-4; j_gene: TRBJ2-5; abundance: .; d_gene: TRBD2; CDR3aa: CASMRRGQETQYF; CDR3nt: TGTGCCAGCATGAGGCGGGGGCAAGAGACCCAGTACTTC
v_gene: TRBV20-1; j_gene: TRBJ2-7; abundance: .; d_gene: TRBD2; CDR3aa: CSARAVGLAGGRSYNEQYF; CDR3nt: TGCAGTGCTAGAGCGGTAGGGCTAGCGGGAGGGCGATCCTACAATGAGCAGTACTTC
v_gene: TRBV7-3; j_gene: TRBJ2-3; abundance: few; d_gene: .; CDR3aa: CASSPSLAMGTQYF; CDR3nt: TGTGCCAGCAGCCCAAGTTTGGCCATGGGTACGCAGTATTTT
v_gene: TRBV27; j_gene: TRBJ2-5; abundance: .; d_gene: TRBD2; CDR3aa: CASRPWTSGRHRQETQYF; CDR3nt: TGTGCCAGCAGACCCTGGACTAGCGGGAGGCATAGGCAAGAGACCCAGTACTTC
v_gene: TRBV20-1; j_gene: TRBJ2-1; abundance: .; d_gene: .; CDR3aa: CSARSGAYNEQFF; CDR3nt: TGCAGTGCTAGGTCAGGGGCCTACAATGAGCAGTTCTTC
v_gene: TRBV10-3; j_gene: TRBJ2-5; abundance: .; d_gene: .; CDR3aa: CAIGAGEKGTQYF; CDR3nt: TGTGCCATCGGGGCAGGCGAAAAAGGGACCCAGTACTTC
v_gene: TRBV28; j_gene: TRBJ2-7; abundance: .; d_gene: TRBD1; CDR3aa: CASSPRDRALYEQYF; CDR3nt: TGTGCCAGCAGTCCGCGGGACAGGGCCCTCTACGAGCAGTACTTC
v_gene: TRBV7-9; j_gene: TRBJ2-1; abundance: few; d_gene: TRBD2; CDR3aa: CASSRILGLGEFF; CDR3nt: TGTGCCAGCAGCCGAATTCTCGGACTAGGAGAGTTCTTC
v_gene: TRBV2; j_gene: TRBJ2-7; abundance: few; d_gene: .; CDR3aa: CASSARGNPYEQYF; CDR3nt: TGTGCCAGCAGTGCAAGAGGGAATCCCTACGAGCAGTACTTC
v_gene: TRBV6-6; j_gene: TRBJ2-1; abundance: .; d_gene: .; CDR3aa: CASSYPPNGEQFF; CDR3nt: TGTGCCAGCAGTTACCCCCCGAACGGGGAGCAGTTCTTC
v_gene: TRBV7-2; j_gene: TRBJ2-7; abundance: few; d_gene: .; CDR3aa: CASSLSTISYEQYF; CDR3nt: TGTGCCAGCAGCTTGTCTACCATAAGCTACGAGCAGTACTTC
v_gene: TRBV20-1; j_gene: TRBJ1-2; abundance: .; d_gene: .; CDR3aa: CSARFGVSNYGYTF; CDR3nt: TGCAGTGCTAGATTCGGGGTATCTAACTATGGCTACACCTTC
v_gene: TRBV20-1; j_gene: TRBJ2-6; abundance: .; d_gene: .; CDR3aa: CSARPRQADSGANVLTF; CDR3nt: TGCAGTGCTAGACCCCGACAGGCCGACTCTGGGGCCAACGTCCTGACTTTC
v_gene: TRBV5-1; j_gene: TRBJ1-2; abundance: few; d_gene: .; CDR3aa: CASSFASGDRGYTF; CDR3nt: TGCGCCAGCAGCTTCGCATCGGGAGACAGGGGCTACACCTTC
v_gene: TRBV5-1; j_gene: TRBJ1-2; abundance: .; d_gene: .; CDR3aa: CASSSDWNYGYTF; CDR3nt: TGCGCCAGCAGCTCCGACTGGAACTATGGCTACACCTTC
v_gene: TRBV29-1; j_gene: TRBJ2-1; abundance: .; d_gene: .; CDR3aa: CNVTRQYNEQFF; CDR3nt: TGCAACGTCACCCGACAGTACAATGAGCAGTTCTTC
v_gene: TRBV20-1; j_gene: TRBJ1-4; abundance: .; d_gene: .; CDR3aa: CSARHRNEKLFF; CDR3nt: TGCAGTGCTAGACACAGGAATGAAAAACTGTTTTTT
v_gene: TRBV14; j_gene: TRBJ2-3; abundance: few; d_gene: TRBD1; CDR3aa: CASSQAGGSRYAYF; CDR3nt: TGTGCCAGCAGCCAGGCAGGGGGTAGCAGATACGCGTATTTT
v_gene: TRBV18; j_gene: TRBJ2-7; abundance: .; d_gene: TRBD2; CDR3aa: CASSSSGRANEQYF; CDR3nt: TGTGCCAGCTCATCTAGCGGGAGGGCGAACGAGCAGTACTTC
v_gene: TRBV7-2; j_gene: TRBJ2-3; abundance: few; d_gene: .; CDR3aa: CASSLSSGLATDTQYF; CDR3nt: TGTGCCAGCAGCTTATCATCCGGGCTAGCCACAGATACGCAGTATTTT
v_gene: TRBV20-1; j_gene: TRBJ1-5; abundance: .; d_gene: TRBD1; CDR3aa: CSAKPDREQPQHF; CDR3nt: TGCAGTGCTAAACCCGACAGGGAGCAGCCCCAGCATTTT
v_gene: TRBV10-3; j_gene: TRBJ1-2; abundance: .; d_gene: .; CDR3aa: CAITEGGQGRYGYTF; CDR3nt: TGTGCCATAACCGAGGGAGGGCAGGGAAGATATGGCTACACCTTC
v_gene: TRBV12-3/TRBV12-4; j_gene: TRBJ2-3; abundance: .; d_gene: TRBD2; CDR3aa: CASSPRASGTSRDTQYF; CDR3nt: TGTGCCAGCAGTCCCCGGGCTAGCGGGACTTCGCGAGATACGCAGTATTTT
v_gene: TRBV21-1; j_gene: TRBJ2-5; abundance: .; d_gene: .; CDR3aa: CASRSLQGTETQYF; CDR3nt: TGTGCCAGCAGAAGTTTACAGGGAACAGAGACCCAGTACTTC
v_gene: TRBV28; j_gene: TRBJ2-3; abundance: .; d_gene: TRBD2; CDR3aa: CASSRLAGGLSDTQYF; CDR3nt: TGTGCCAGCAGCCGGCTAGCGGGAGGGCTCTCAGATACGCAGTATTTT
v_gene: TRBV10-3; j_gene: TRBJ2-1; abundance: .; d_gene: TRBD2; CDR3aa: CAISEPRASGTYNEQFF; CDR3nt: TGTGCCATCAGTGAGCCGAGGGCTAGCGGAACCTACAATGAGCAGTTCTTC
v_gene: TRBV6-5; j_gene: TRBJ2-1; abundance: .; d_gene: TRBD2; CDR3aa: CASSYTPAGGGNEQFF; CDR3nt: TGTGCCAGCAGTTACACACCTGCGGGAGGAGGCAATGAGCAGTTCTTC
v_gene: TRBV6-6; j_gene: TRBJ1-1; abundance: .; d_gene: TRBD1; CDR3aa: CASRTGELMNTEAFF; CDR3nt: TGTGCCAGCAGGACAGGGGAGCTTATGAACACTGAAGCTTTCTTT
v_gene: TRBV5-1; j_gene: TRBJ2-7; abundance: .; d_gene: .; CDR3aa: CASSLAPVAYEQYF; CDR3nt: TGCGCCAGCAGCTTGGCTCCAGTTGCCTACGAGCAGTACTTC
v_gene: TRBV30; j_gene: TRBJ2-3; abundance: .; d_gene: TRBD2; CDR3aa: CALGLGEDAYF; CDR3nt: TGTGCCTTGGGACTAGGAGAAGACGCGTATTTT
v_gene: TRBV4-1; j_gene: TRBJ1-2; abundance: once; d_gene: TRBD1; CDR3aa: CASSQDPGGSGYTF; CDR3nt: TGCGCCAGCAGCCAAGATCCAGGGGGCTCTGGCTACACCTTC
v_gene: TRBV11-3; j_gene: TRBJ2-1; abundance: few; d_gene: .; CDR3aa: CASSLGPDYNEQFF; CDR3nt: TGTGCCAGCAGCTTAGGCCCGGACTACAATGAGCAGTTCTTC
v_gene: TRBV9; j_gene: TRBJ2-3; abundance: .; d_gene: .; CDR3aa: CASSVATVSTDTQYF; CDR3nt: TGTGCCAGCAGCGTAGCAACTGTTAGCACAGATACGCAGTATTTT